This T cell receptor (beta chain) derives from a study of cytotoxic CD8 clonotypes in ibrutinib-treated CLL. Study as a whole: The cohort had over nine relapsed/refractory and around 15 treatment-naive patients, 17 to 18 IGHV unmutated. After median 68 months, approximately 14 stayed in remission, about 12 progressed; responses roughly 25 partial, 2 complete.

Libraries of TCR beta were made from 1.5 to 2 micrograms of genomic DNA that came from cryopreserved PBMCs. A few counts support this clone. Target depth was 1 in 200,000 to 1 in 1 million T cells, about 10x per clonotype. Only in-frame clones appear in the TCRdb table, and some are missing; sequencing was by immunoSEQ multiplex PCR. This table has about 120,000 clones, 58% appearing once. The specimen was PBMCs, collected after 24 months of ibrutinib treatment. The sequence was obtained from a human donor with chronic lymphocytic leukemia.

The CDR3: CASSLDGTGAYGYTF. The CDR3 DNA reads as TGTGCCAGCAGCTTAGACGGGACAGGGGCCTATGGCTACACCTTC. The rearrangement joins TRBV7-2 to TRBJ1-2; 10 positions match TRBD1. Germline V gene sequence: CDR1 SGHTA, CDR2 FQGNSA. This CDR3 has 15 residues. The ends lost 1 base at V and 4 bases at J; junction bases unmatched: 3.